A selection of T cell receptor beta chains follows, all from one sample in a study of cytomegalovirus exposure and HLA in healthy donors. Data came from immunoSEQ multiplex PCR; TCRdb stores just in-frame clones and leaves some out. This sample yields approximately 100,000 clones, of which around two thirds are seen a single time; around 3.3% belongs to the top ten. Sequences were obtained from PBMCs. Receptors were obtained from a woman in her forties or fifties in good health and CMV-seronegative. CDR3s include the opening cysteine and the closing phenylalanine or tryptophan. Fields, in order: D gene, clone size, J gene, V gene, CDR3 DNA, CDR3 protein. The D gene is left open where the match is weak. Not all rows give a size; the values are once, few, many and, for expanded clones, a class.

d_gene: -; abundance: -; j_gene: TRBJ2-1; v_gene: TRBV11-2; CDR3nt: TGTGCCAGCAGCTTTTCTCTAGGAGGTAATGAGCAGTTCTTC; CDR3aa: CASSFSLGGNEQFF
d_gene: -; abundance: -; j_gene: TRBJ1-3; v_gene: TRBV19; CDR3nt: TGTGCCACCCGGGTGAACTCTGGAAACACCATATATTTT; CDR3aa: CATRVNSGNTIYF
d_gene: -; abundance: -; j_gene: TRBJ1-4; v_gene: TRBV14; CDR3nt: TGTGCCAGCAGCCAACAGGAGGGGTCACTTGAAAAACTGTTTTTT; CDR3aa: CASSQQEGSLEKLFF
d_gene: -; abundance: -; j_gene: TRBJ2-7; v_gene: TRBV19; CDR3nt: TGTGCCAGTAGTATAGTAGCGGGGACAGTGAAATACGAGCAGTACTTC; CDR3aa: CASSIVAGTVKYEQYF
d_gene: TRBD2; abundance: -; j_gene: TRBJ2-1; v_gene: TRBV13; CDR3nt: TGTGCCAGCAGACAAATAGCGGGAGGGCCTCAGGATGAGCAGTTCTTC; CDR3aa: CASRQIAGGPQDEQFF
d_gene: TRBD2; abundance: -; j_gene: TRBJ2-7; v_gene: TRBV7-3; CDR3nt: TGTGCCAGCAGCTTAGACGGGGGGGGAACGGGGTACGAGCAGTACTTC; CDR3aa: CASSLDGGGTGYEQYF
d_gene: -; abundance: few; j_gene: TRBJ1-1; v_gene: TRBV10-3; CDR3nt: TGTGCCATCAGTACAGCTTCCACTGAAGCTTTCTTT; CDR3aa: CAISTASTEAFF
d_gene: TRBD1; abundance: -; j_gene: TRBJ1-1; v_gene: TRBV2; CDR3nt: TGTGCCAGCAGTGAGGTACAGGGGGCTGGTGAAGCTTTCTTT; CDR3aa: CASSEVQGAGEAFF
d_gene: TRBD1; abundance: few; j_gene: TRBJ1-2; v_gene: TRBV7-9; CDR3nt: TGTGCCAGCAGCCCGACAGGGAACTATGGCTACACCTTC; CDR3aa: CASSPTGNYGYTF
d_gene: -; abundance: -; j_gene: TRBJ1-1; v_gene: TRBV7-9; CDR3nt: TGTGCCAGCAGCCCGTCGTCAAGAGACACTGAAGCTTTCTTT; CDR3aa: CASSPSSRDTEAFF
d_gene: TRBD1; abundance: -; j_gene: TRBJ2-3; v_gene: TRBV4-3; CDR3nt: TGCGCCAGCAGCCTCGGGACAGGGACAGATACGCAGTATTTT; CDR3aa: CASSLGTGTDTQYF
d_gene: TRBD2; abundance: -; j_gene: TRBJ2-7; v_gene: TRBV2; CDR3nt: TGTGCCAGCACCCTAAGGGGACTAGCGCGTGAGCAGTACTTC; CDR3aa: CASTLRGLAREQYF
d_gene: -; abundance: -; j_gene: TRBJ2-2; v_gene: TRBV18; CDR3nt: TGTGCCAGCTCACCCCAGAAGATTAGCGGATACACCGGGGAGCTGTTTTTT; CDR3aa: CASSPQKISGYTGELFF
d_gene: TRBD1; abundance: -; j_gene: TRBJ1-2; v_gene: TRBV7-2; CDR3nt: TGTGCCAGCAGTCAAGGCTCAGGGGGTGGCTATGGCTACACCTTC; CDR3aa: CASSQGSGGGYGYTF
d_gene: TRBD2; abundance: once; j_gene: TRBJ2-7; v_gene: TRBV6-5; CDR3nt: TGTGCCAGCAGTAGACTAGCGGGACTATACGAGCAGTACTTC; CDR3aa: CASSRLAGLYEQYF
d_gene: -; abundance: few; j_gene: TRBJ2-7; v_gene: TRBV7-8; CDR3nt: TGTGCCAGCAGCGAAGGACAGTACGAGCAGTACTTC; CDR3aa: CASSEGQYEQYF
d_gene: TRBD1; abundance: -; j_gene: TRBJ2-7; v_gene: TRBV4-1; CDR3nt: TGCGCCAGCAGCCTACAACCGGGACAGGGTCACGAGCAGTACTTC; CDR3aa: CASSLQPGQGHEQYF
d_gene: -; abundance: -; j_gene: TRBJ1-2; v_gene: TRBV11-2; CDR3nt: TGTGCCAGCAGCTTTGAGGGATCGGGCTACACCTTC; CDR3aa: CASSFEGSGYTF
d_gene: -; abundance: once; j_gene: TRBJ1-1; v_gene: TRBV27; CDR3nt: TGTGCCAGCAGATCCCTGACAGCCATGAACACTGAAGCTTTCTTT; CDR3aa: CASRSLTAMNTEAFF
d_gene: -; abundance: -; j_gene: TRBJ2-3; v_gene: TRBV5-8; CDR3nt: TGTGCCAGCAAAAGGATGACAGAGACTAGCACAGATACGCAGTATTTT; CDR3aa: CASKRMTETSTDTQYF
d_gene: TRBD2; abundance: -; j_gene: TRBJ2-5; v_gene: TRBV7-9; CDR3nt: TGTGCCAGCAGCCCCGGGGGACTAGCGGAGGAGACCCAGTACTTC; CDR3aa: CASSPGGLAEETQYF
d_gene: TRBD1; abundance: -; j_gene: TRBJ2-5; v_gene: TRBV27; CDR3nt: TGTGCCAGCAGTAACCGACAGGGGGCCTGGGAGACCCAGTACTTC; CDR3aa: CASSNRQGAWETQYF
d_gene: -; abundance: -; j_gene: TRBJ2-3; v_gene: TRBV7-9; CDR3nt: TGTGCCAGCAGCGACTACTCAGATACGCAGTATTTT; CDR3aa: CASSDYSDTQYF
d_gene: -; abundance: -; j_gene: TRBJ1-2; v_gene: TRBV5-1; CDR3nt: TGCGCCAGCAGCCGAGGACAGTTGGGCTATGGCTACACCTTC; CDR3aa: CASSRGQLGYGYTF
d_gene: -; abundance: -; j_gene: TRBJ2-1; v_gene: TRBV5-5; CDR3nt: TGTGCCAGCAGCATCGACTCCACTTACAATGAGCAGTTCTTC; CDR3aa: CASSIDSTYNEQFF
d_gene: -; abundance: -; j_gene: TRBJ2-5; v_gene: TRBV7-6; CDR3nt: TGTGCCAGCAGCTTAACGAGAGGGGAGACCCAGTACTTC; CDR3aa: CASSLTRGETQYF
d_gene: -; abundance: -; j_gene: TRBJ2-7; v_gene: TRBV30; CDR3nt: TGTGCCTGGAGTGGAGGCCTCTCCTTCTACGAGCAGTACTTC; CDR3aa: CAWSGGLSFYEQYF
d_gene: TRBD1; abundance: -; j_gene: TRBJ1-1; v_gene: TRBV18; CDR3nt: TGTGCCAGCTCACCCAATATATTACAGGGGACGAACACTGAAGCTTTCTTT; CDR3aa: CASSPNILQGTNTEAFF
d_gene: TRBD1; abundance: -; j_gene: TRBJ1-5; v_gene: TRBV7-2; CDR3nt: TGTGCCAGCAGCTTAAGACAGGGGTATCAGCCCCAGCATTTT; CDR3aa: CASSLRQGYQPQHF
d_gene: TRBD2; abundance: -; j_gene: TRBJ2-7; v_gene: TRBV5-4; CDR3nt: TGTGCCAGCAGCTCAAGACTAGCGGGAGCCGAGCAGTACTTC; CDR3aa: CASSSRLAGAEQYF
d_gene: TRBD2; abundance: -; j_gene: TRBJ2-1; v_gene: TRBV5-4; CDR3nt: TGTGCCAGCAGCACCGGGACTAGCGGATACAATGAGCAGTTCTTC; CDR3aa: CASSTGTSGYNEQFF
d_gene: -; abundance: few; j_gene: TRBJ2-7; v_gene: TRBV7-8; CDR3nt: TGTGCCAGCAGCTCCCGACAGAGTCCCTACGAGCAGTACTTC; CDR3aa: CASSSRQSPYEQYF
d_gene: -; abundance: few; j_gene: TRBJ2-1; v_gene: TRBV10-3; CDR3nt: TGTGCCATCAGTGAGAACGGGAGACCCAGCGAGCAGTTCTTC; CDR3aa: CAISENGRPSEQFF
d_gene: TRBD1; abundance: -; j_gene: TRBJ1-5; v_gene: TRBV6-1; CDR3nt: TGTGCCAGCAGCCCCGACAGGGGTACCTCGACCCAGCATTTT; CDR3aa: CASSPDRGTSTQHF
d_gene: TRBD1; abundance: few; j_gene: TRBJ2-4; v_gene: TRBV18; CDR3nt: TGTGCCAGCTCACCACCTAACAGGGGTGCCAAAAACATTCAGTACTTC; CDR3aa: CASSPPNRGAKNIQYF
d_gene: -; abundance: -; j_gene: TRBJ1-5; v_gene: TRBV30; CDR3nt: TGTGCCTGGAGGGGGGGAGGGCCCCAGCATTTT; CDR3aa: CAWRGGGPQHF
d_gene: -; abundance: -; j_gene: TRBJ1-6; v_gene: TRBV5-4; CDR3nt: TGTGCCAGCAGCTTGACACCTGATTTTTCACCCCTCCACTTT; CDR3aa: CASSLTPDFSPLHF
d_gene: TRBD1; abundance: few; j_gene: TRBJ2-5; v_gene: TRBV7-2; CDR3nt: TGTGCCAGCAATCCCAGGGGGCCAAACCAAGAGACCCAGTACTTC; CDR3aa: CASNPRGPNQETQYF
d_gene: TRBD1; abundance: -; j_gene: TRBJ1-1; v_gene: TRBV5-4; CDR3nt: TGTGCCAGCAGGGACAGGGGGATAAACACTGAAGCTTTCTTT; CDR3aa: CASRDRGINTEAFF
d_gene: TRBD2; abundance: once; j_gene: TRBJ2-7; v_gene: TRBV5-4; CDR3nt: TGTGCCAGCAGCTTGGTTTCGGGACTAGCGGGGGTTGACGAGCAGTACTTC; CDR3aa: CASSLVSGLAGVDEQYF
d_gene: TRBD2; abundance: -; j_gene: TRBJ2-1; v_gene: TRBV4-1; CDR3nt: TGCGCCAGCAGCCATGGGAGGGGCGCATACAATGAGCAGTTCTTC; CDR3aa: CASSHGRGAYNEQFF
d_gene: TRBD2; abundance: few; j_gene: TRBJ2-7; v_gene: TRBV18; CDR3nt: TGTGCCAGCTCACCACCAGTTTATTTCCCTAGCGGGAAATCCTACGAGCAGTACTTC; CDR3aa: CASSPPVYFPSGKSYEQYF
d_gene: -; abundance: -; j_gene: TRBJ1-4; v_gene: TRBV6-5; CDR3nt: TGTGCCAGCAGTTACTCGTCATTCCCCGAGGTTGAAAAACTGTTTTTT; CDR3aa: CASSYSSFPEVEKLFF
d_gene: -; abundance: -; j_gene: TRBJ1-1; v_gene: TRBV6-4; CDR3nt: TGTGCCAGCAGTGACACGGACGGGATGAACACTGAAGCTTTCTTT; CDR3aa: CASSDTDGMNTEAFF
d_gene: -; abundance: -; j_gene: TRBJ1-2; v_gene: TRBV6-5; CDR3nt: TGTGCCAGCAGTTATGAGTATGGCTACACCTTC; CDR3aa: CASSYEYGYTF
d_gene: -; abundance: -; j_gene: TRBJ2-5; v_gene: TRBV4-3; CDR3nt: TGCGCCAGCAGCCAAGATGTGACAACCCGAGAGACCCAGTACTTC; CDR3aa: CASSQDVTTRETQYF
d_gene: -; abundance: once; j_gene: TRBJ1-2; v_gene: TRBV7-8; CDR3nt: TGTGCCAGCAGCGACGGGACAAACTATGGCTACACCTTC; CDR3aa: CASSDGTNYGYTF
d_gene: TRBD2; abundance: few; j_gene: TRBJ2-3; v_gene: TRBV7-2; CDR3nt: TGTGCCAGCAGCTTAGAGCTAGCGGGAGGGGCAGATACGCAGTATTTT; CDR3aa: CASSLELAGGADTQYF